This T cell receptor beta chain was obtained from a study of T cells in Graves' hyperthyroidism and ophthalmopathy. Regions amplified from RNA transcripts were the TCR beta CDR3 regions. The TCR CDR3 was amplified in a first-round RT-PCR using the HTBI primer set. TCRdb analysed the multiplex PCR reads with MiXCR anew, one entry per CDR3 protein. The sample yields around 500,000 distinct CDR3 sequences, 13% to 15% seen once. V was clipped by 7 bases and J by 4 bases, with 16 bases between them. There are 14 residues in the CDR3. Germline CDR1 is SEHNR and CDR2 is FQNEAQ (reference sequence). Those with hyperthyroidism were 18 to 65 years old, newly diagnosed, and ill for under 2 months. This clonotype was recorded a few times.

The chain has TRBV7-9 and TRBJ1-1, with D perhaps TRBD1 (5 bases). The sequenced material came from blood. This TCR was recovered from a woman in her late teens or twenties with Graves' hyperthyroidism. This CDR3 reads CASIVPGPGTEAFF. The CDR3, as DNA: TGTGCCAGCATTGTCCCGGGACCGGGCACTGAAGCTTTCTTT.